Detailed here is one T cell receptor (beta chain). What it binds is unknown. Germline CDR1 is SGHDN and CDR2 is FVKESK. V was clipped by 4 bases and J by 2 bases; unmatched bases: 8. This CDR3 has 16 residues. The assay was run at survey level. TCRdb's copy holds only in-frame clones and misses some; the assay was immunoSEQ multiplex PCR. The repertoire holds about 32,000 clones, with about 70% as singletons. The sample is drawn from a study of STAT5B mutations in CD4+ large granular lymphocyte leukemia. Controls came from buffy coats of healthy blood donors. General study findings and limits: Without HLA matching, higher CD4+ than CD8+ T-LGLL clonality could reflect small sample size. Patient CD4-sorted repertoires looked more clonal than healthy CD4+ repertoires, even without putative leukemic clones.

This TCR was recovered from a human donor in good health. The sequenced sample consisted of CD4+ T cells from blood buffy coats. The rearrangement uses TRBV14 and TRBJ2-1; 7 bases map to TRBD2. CDR3 nucleotides: TGTGCCAGCAGCCCGTTGTGGACTAGGCCCTACAATGAGCAGTTCTTC. Protein product: CASSPLWTRPYNEQFF.